This T cell receptor beta chain emerged from a study of blood T cell repertoires in COVID-19. Study as a whole: Samples of COVID-19 (acute and convalescent) were obtained from the United States, Italy and Spain. The cDNA or gDNA used as material had been derived from T cells, B-cell-depleted T cells, or PBMCs.

Original analysis: Estimation of nucleated cell counts relied on the amplification of reference gene primers. Clones were sequenced by immunoSEQ multiplex PCR, and TCRdb holds only the in-frame ones, with some missing. V, J and clone size reflect that table, while D and trimming were determined from the DNA. This sample yields 100,000 or so clones, of which roughly 92% are seen a single time; approximately 6% belongs to the top ten. In germline, CDR1 is GTSNPN, CDR2 SVGIG (reference sequence). CDR3 size: 15 residues. The V segment lost 3 bases and the J segment 3 bases; nucleotides outside the gene matches: 4.

This TCR was recovered from a woman aged 60-75 years with active COVID-19. Sequenced sample: peripheral blood. This chain connects TRBV30 to TRBJ2-5; 13 positions agree with TRBD2. The CDR3 DNA reads TGTGCCTGGAGCGCAGGACTAGCGGGGGAAGAGACCCAGTACTTC. Amino acid sequence: CAWSAGLAGEETQYF.